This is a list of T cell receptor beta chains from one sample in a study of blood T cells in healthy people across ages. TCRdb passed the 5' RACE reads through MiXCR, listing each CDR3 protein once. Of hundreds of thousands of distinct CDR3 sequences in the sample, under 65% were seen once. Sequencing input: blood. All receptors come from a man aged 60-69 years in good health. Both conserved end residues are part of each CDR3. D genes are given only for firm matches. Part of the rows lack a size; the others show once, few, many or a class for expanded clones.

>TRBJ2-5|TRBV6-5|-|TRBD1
TGCGCCAGCGGAGAGGGACAGGGAGGGATTGAGTACTTC
CASGEGQGGIEYF
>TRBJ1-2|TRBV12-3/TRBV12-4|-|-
TGTGCCAGCAGTGCAGGGGAGTGGGTCTATGGCTACACCTTC
CASSAGEWVYGYTF
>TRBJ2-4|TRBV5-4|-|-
TGTGCCAGCAGTTCGCCTCAGGGCGGGGTTCAAAGCATTCAGTACTTC
CASSSPQGGVQSIQYF
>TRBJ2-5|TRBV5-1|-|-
TGCGCCAGCAGCTTGCAGGAGGGGAGAGAGACCCAGTACTTC
CASSLQEGRETQYF
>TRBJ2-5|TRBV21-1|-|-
TGTGCCAGCAGCAAAAACCGGGCAGAATGGTACCAAGAGACTCAGTACTTC
CASSKNRAEWYQETQYF
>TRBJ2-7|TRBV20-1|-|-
TGCAGTGCTACCCTCCCCAGGGGCCCCCCGTACGAGCAGTACTTC
CSATLPRGPPYEQYF
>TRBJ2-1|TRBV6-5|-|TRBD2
TGTGCCAGCAGTTACGCCCGGGGAGCGGGGATGAATGAGCAGTTCTTC
CASSYARGAGMNEQFF
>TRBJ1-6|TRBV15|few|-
TGTGCCACCAGCAGAGGTACAGGGACCTATAATTCACCCCTCCACTTT
CATSRGTGTYNSPLHF
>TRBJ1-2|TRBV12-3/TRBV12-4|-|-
TGTGCCAGCAGGGGGGGGGGAGGAAGCGGCTACACCTTC
CASRGGGGSGYTF
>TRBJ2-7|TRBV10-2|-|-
TGCGCCGTTACTGGTTACTCCTACGAGCAGTACTTC
CAVTGYSYEQYF
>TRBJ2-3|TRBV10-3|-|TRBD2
TGTGCCATCAGCCCGACTAGCGGGGGGGCCGGGGATACGCAGTATTTT
CAISPTSGGAGDTQYF
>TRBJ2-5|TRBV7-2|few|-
TGTGCCAGCAGCTTAGAGATTCAGTACGCGACCCAGTACTTC
CASSLEIQYATQYF
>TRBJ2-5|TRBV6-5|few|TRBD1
TGTGCCAGCAGCGGGACAGCCACCAAAGAGACCCAGTACTTC
CASSGTATKETQYF
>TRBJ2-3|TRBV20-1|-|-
TGCAGTGCTAGTGTCGGGGTATTTACAGATACGCAGTATTTT
CSASVGVFTDTQYF
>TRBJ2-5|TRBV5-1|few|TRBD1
TGCGCCAGCAGCTTGTCGAGACAGGGGTTGGGGGAGACCCAGTACTTC
CASSLSRQGLGETQYF
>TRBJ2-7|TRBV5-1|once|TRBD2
TGCGCCAGCAGCCAGAGCGCGGGGGAAAGCTCCTACGAGCAGTACTTC
CASSQSAGESSYEQYF
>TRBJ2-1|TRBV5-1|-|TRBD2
TGCGCCAGCAGCCCCAGCGGGGGGGCCGGGGGCAATGAGCAGTTCTTC
CASSPSGGAGGNEQFF
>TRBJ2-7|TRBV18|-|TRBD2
TGTGCCAGCTCACCGGGGGCTAGCGGGGGCTACGAGCAGTACTTC
CASSPGASGGYEQYF
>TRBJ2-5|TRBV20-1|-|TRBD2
TGCAGTGCTAGTTCTAGCGGGGGGACAGAGACCCAGTACTTC
CSASSSGGTETQYF
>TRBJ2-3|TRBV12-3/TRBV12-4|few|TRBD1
TGTGCCAGCACCAATCCCGGGACAGGGAATCGAGATACGCAGTATTTT
CASTNPGTGNRDTQYF
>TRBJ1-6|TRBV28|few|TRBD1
TGTGCCAGCTGGGGCAGGGGGAATTCACCCCTCCACTTT
CASWGRGNSPLHF
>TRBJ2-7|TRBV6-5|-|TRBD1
TGTGCCAGCAGTTATGCGGGGACAGGGTTCGGCGAGCAGTACTTC
CASSYAGTGFGEQYF
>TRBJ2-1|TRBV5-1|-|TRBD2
TGCGCCAGCAGCGGACACTACGGGGGGAGCCGGGGGAATGAGCAGTTCTTC
CASSGHYGGSRGNEQFF
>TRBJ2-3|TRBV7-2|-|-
TGTGCCAGCAGCCCATGGGCCCGAAACACAGATACGCAGTATTTT
CASSPWARNTDTQYF
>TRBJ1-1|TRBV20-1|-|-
TGCAGTGCTAGAGCAGGGGTAGGGACTGAAGCTTTCTTT
CSARAGVGTEAFF
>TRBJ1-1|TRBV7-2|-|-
TGTGCCAGCAGCCCGGCTATAAGTGGCACTGAAGCTTTCTTT
CASSPAISGTEAFF
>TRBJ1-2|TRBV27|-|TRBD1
TGTGCCAGCAGTCGGACAGGGGACGGTGGCTACACCTTC
CASSRTGDGGYTF
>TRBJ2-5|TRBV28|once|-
TGTGCCAGCAGTTTATACCCCCGATGGCAAAACCAAGAGACCCAGTACTTC
CASSLYPRWQNQETQYF
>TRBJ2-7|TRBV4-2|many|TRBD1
TGTGCCAGCAGCCTCCAACCTCGGGGACAGGGCGTCTTCTACGAGCAGTACTTC
CASSLQPRGQGVFYEQYF
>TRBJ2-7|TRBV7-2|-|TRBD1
TGTGCCAGCAGGCCCCGTCCCGGACAGGGGAAGGCCGAGCAGTACTTC
CASRPRPGQGKAEQYF
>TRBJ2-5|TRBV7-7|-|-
TGTGCCAGCAGCCGGAACAATGGGGAGACCCAGTACTTC
CASSRNNGETQYF
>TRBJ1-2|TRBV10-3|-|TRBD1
TGTGCCATCAGGTCCAGGGGGCGTGACTATGGCTACACCTTC
CAIRSRGRDYGYTF
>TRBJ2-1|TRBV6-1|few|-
TGTGCCAGCAGTGTTCAAGGGTGGGGGGATAATGAGCAGTTCTTC
CASSVQGWGDNEQFF